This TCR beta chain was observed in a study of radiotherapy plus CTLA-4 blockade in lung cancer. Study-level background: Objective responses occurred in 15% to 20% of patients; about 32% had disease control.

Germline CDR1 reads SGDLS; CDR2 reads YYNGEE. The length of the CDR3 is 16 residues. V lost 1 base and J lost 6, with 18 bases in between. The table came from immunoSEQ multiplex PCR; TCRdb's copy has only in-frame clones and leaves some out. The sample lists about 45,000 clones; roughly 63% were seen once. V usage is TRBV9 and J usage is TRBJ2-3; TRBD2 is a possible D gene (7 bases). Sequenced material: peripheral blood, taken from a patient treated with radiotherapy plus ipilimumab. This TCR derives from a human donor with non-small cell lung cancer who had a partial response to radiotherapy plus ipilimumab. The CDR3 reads CASSVKGGSGGDTQYF. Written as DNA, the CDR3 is TGTGCCAGCAGCGTAAAGGGGGGGTCTGGTGGGGATACGCAGTATTTT.